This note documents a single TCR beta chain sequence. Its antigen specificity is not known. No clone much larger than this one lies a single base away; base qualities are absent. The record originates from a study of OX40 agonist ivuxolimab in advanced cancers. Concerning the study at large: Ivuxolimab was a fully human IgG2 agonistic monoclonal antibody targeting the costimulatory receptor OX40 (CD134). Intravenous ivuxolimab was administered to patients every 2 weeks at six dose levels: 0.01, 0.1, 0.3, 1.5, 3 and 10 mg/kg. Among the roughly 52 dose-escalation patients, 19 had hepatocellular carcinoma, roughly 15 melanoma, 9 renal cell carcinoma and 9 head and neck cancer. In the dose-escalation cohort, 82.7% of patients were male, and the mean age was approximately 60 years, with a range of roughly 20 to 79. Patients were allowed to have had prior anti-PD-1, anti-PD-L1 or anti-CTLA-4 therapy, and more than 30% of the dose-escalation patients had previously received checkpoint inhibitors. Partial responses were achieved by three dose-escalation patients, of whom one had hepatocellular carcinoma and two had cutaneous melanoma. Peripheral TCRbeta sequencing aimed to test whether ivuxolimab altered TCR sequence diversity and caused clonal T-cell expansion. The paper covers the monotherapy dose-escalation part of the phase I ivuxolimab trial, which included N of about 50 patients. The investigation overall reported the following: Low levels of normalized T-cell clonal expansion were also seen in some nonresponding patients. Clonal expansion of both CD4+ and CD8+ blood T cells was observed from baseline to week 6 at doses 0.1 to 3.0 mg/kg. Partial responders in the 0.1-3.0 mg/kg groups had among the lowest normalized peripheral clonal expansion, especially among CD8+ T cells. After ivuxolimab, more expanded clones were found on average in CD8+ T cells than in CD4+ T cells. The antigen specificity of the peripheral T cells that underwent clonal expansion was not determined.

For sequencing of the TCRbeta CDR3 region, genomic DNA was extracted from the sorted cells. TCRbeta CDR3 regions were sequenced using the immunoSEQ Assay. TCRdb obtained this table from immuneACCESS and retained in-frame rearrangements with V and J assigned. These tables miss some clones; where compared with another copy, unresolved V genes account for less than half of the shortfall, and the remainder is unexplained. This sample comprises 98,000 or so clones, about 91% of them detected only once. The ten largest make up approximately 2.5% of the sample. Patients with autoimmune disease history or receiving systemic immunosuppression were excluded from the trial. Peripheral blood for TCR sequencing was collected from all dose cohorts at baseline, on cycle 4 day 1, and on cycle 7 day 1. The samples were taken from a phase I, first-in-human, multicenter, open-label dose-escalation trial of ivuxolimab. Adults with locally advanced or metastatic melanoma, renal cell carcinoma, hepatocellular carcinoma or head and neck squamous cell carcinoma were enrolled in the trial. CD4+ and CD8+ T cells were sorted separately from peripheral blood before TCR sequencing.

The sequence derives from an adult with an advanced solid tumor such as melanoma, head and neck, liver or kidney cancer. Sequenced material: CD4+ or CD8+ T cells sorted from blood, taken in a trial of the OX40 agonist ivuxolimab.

CDR3 region: CASTQLDRGKAEAFF. At the DNA level, the sequence is TGTGCCAGCACCCAATTAGACAGGGGGAAGGCTGAAGCTTTCTTT. Rearrangement joined TRBV6-6 to TRBJ1-1; TRBD1 aligns with 9 central bases. CDR1 and CDR2, looked up from the germline V gene (reference sequence), are MNHNY and SVGAGI. Clipping removes 7 bases from V and 6 bases from J, with 12 as the unmatched junction base count. The CDR3 has 15 amino acids, counting the end cysteine and phenylalanine. The CDR3 DNA has 45 bases and is translated from base 1.